The clone carrying this T cell receptor beta chain was seen more than once but under ten times. Its antigen is currently unknown. These data belong to a study of T cells after yellow fever vaccination. Study-level information: SMART-Seq v4 Ultra Low Input served to prepare low-cell-number fractions.

General study results and limits: Although most clonotypes did not, a small share appeared in both CD4 and CD8 compartments.

One entry per CDR3 protein results from TCRdb running MiXCR on the 5' RACE reads. This sample has 620,000 or so distinct CDR3 sequences, with 17% found just once. The CDR3 extends over 14 amino acids. V shed 5 bases and J shed 9 bases, with 17 bases lying between them. This specimen consisted of PBMCs, obtained less than 6 days after the first yellow fever vaccination. The V and J genes are TRBV12-3 or TRBV12-4 and TRBJ1-5; perhaps TRBD1 as D (5 bases). This clonotype was sampled from a young man who received the YFV17D yellow fever vaccine. The CDR3 sequence is CASSEGEGFGPQHF. The CDR3 DNA is TGTGCCAGCAGTGAAGGGGAGGGATTCGGGCCCCAGCATTTT.